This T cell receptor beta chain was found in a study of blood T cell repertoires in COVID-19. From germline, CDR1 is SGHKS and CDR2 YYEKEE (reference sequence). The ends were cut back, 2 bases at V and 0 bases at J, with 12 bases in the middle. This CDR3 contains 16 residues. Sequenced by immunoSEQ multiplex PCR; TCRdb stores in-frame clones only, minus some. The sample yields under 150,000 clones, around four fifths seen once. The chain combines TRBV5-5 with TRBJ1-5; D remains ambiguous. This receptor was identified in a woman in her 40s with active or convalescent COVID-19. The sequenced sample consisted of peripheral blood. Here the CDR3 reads CASSFFGETSNQPQHF. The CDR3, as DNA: TGTGCCAGCAGCTTCTTCGGGGAGACTAGCAATCAGCCCCAGCATTTT.